This record looks at one TCR beta chain sequence and its context. The sample comes from a study of blood T cell repertoires in COVID-19. Looking at the study overall: The origin of the acute and convalescent COVID-19 samples was the United States, Italy and Spain.

The CDR3 spans 15 residues. Germline values: CDR1 SGHRS, CDR2 YFSETQ. V was pared by 3 bases and J by 2 bases, with 6 bases of the junction left unmatched. In the original analysis: Nucleated cell number was recorded as an estimate derived from reference gene primer amplification. The protocol was immunoSEQ multiplex PCR, while the TCRdb copy is restricted to in-frame clones and leaves out a portion. The V and J calls and clone size were taken over from that table, and D and trimming were inferred from the DNA. The repertoire has some 130,000 clones, roughly four fifths of them found once; the top ten carry about 9.9%.

The chain recombines TRBV5-1 with TRBJ2-5; 8 bases align to TRBD1. Sequencing was carried out using peripheral blood. The clonotype originates from a man aged 35-49 years with active or convalescent COVID-19. CDR3 loop: CASSSDRVGQETQYF. The DNA of the CDR3 is TGCGCCAGCAGCTCGGACAGGGTGGGGCAAGAGACCCAGTACTTC.